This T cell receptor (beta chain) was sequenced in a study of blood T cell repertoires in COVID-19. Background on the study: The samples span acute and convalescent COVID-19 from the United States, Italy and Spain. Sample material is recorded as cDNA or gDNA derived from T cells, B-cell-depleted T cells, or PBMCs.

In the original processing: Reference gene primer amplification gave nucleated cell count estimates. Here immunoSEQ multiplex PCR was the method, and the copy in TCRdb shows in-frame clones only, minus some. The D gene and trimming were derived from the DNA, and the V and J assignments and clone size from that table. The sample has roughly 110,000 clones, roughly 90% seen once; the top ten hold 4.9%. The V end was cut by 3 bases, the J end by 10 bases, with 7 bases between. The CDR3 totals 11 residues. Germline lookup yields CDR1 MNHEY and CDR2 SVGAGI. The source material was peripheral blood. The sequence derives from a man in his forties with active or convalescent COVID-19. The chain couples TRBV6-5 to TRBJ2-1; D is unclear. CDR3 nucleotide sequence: TGTGCCAGCAGTTATGAGTCAGAGCAGTTCTTC. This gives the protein CASSYESEQFF.